This TCR beta chain was recorded in a study of post-analysis software for immune sequencing data. Whole-study context: Disease trajectories encompassed relapsing-remitting, secondary progressive and progressive-relapsing multiple sclerosis. Study-level results: Four to six TRBV segments (TRBV5-6, TRBV5-1 and TRBV20-1 among them) occurred more frequently in patients than in controls. For normalized Chao1 diversity, multiple sclerosis patients scored significantly lower than controls did. By F measure, samples from a shared preparation batch strongly co-clustered.

As to this clonotype: Its target is unknown.

Unique molecular identifiers were built into the TCR beta cDNA libraries. A population of 1 to 10 million T cells gave rise to around 480,000 cDNA molecules. TCRdb re-called the PCR reads with MiXCR, one entry per CDR3 protein. The sample lists roughly 200,000 distinct CDR3 sequences, 25% to 35% occurring once. Germline V gene lookup returns CDR1 SGHRS and CDR2 YFSETQ. The ends were cut back, 0 bases at V and 1 base at J, with 7 bases in the middle. The CDR3 runs 14 residues. This chain uses TRBV5-1 with TRBJ1-1; tentatively, D is TRBD1 (5 bases). This receptor was obtained from a girl younger than 18 with multiple sclerosis. Specimen: blood. The CDR3 DNA follows: TGCGCCAGCAGCTTGGCCGGGGGGAACACTGAAGCTTTCTTT. This translates into CASSLAGGNTEAFF.